Only a few counts were recorded for the clone carrying this TCR beta chain. TCRdb ran MiXCR on the 5' RACE reads and lists one entry per CDR3 protein. In the table there are some 1,600,000 distinct CDR3 sequences, roughly 35% of which are singletons. CDR1 is LGHDT, CDR2 YNNKEL, per germline (reference sequence). Trimming took 11 bases from V and 3 from J; bases not matched to a gene: 5. CDR3 length equals 13 residues. This entry is derived from a study of identical twins. The receptor's source is a newborn girl in good health. V usage is TRBV3-1 and J usage is TRBJ2-7; 12 bases line up with TRBD2. What was sequenced was cord blood. The CDR3 region is CAAGTSGYYEQYF. The CDR3 DNA reads as TGTGCCGCCGGGACTAGCGGGTACTACGAGCAGTACTTC.